This entry features one T cell receptor (beta chain) sequence. Its specificity is unknown. This sample stems from a study of tumor and adjacent non-tumor tissue in lung cancer. RNA was extracted from bulk tissue without any cell sorting. Chemotherapy-naive patients with new lung cancer underwent thoracic surgery in China, August–late 2014. The study's findings and limits: Patients with more diverse tumor TCRs had worse survival.

The CDR3 is made up of 14 amino acids. With 6 bases removed from V and 5 bases from J, the gap between germline ends came to 18 bases. CDR1 SQVTM and CDR2 ANQGSEA come from the germline V gene. The library came from three nested PCR rounds adapted from ARM-PCR protocols. One entry per CDR3 protein, called by TCRdb with MiXCR from the multiplex PCR reads. The sample lists 65,000 to 95,000 distinct CDR3 sequences; around 70% were seen once. The sample comprised lung tumor tissue. This sequence originates from a woman aged 70-85 years with non-small cell lung cancer. The V and J genes are TRBV29-1 and TRBJ2-3, with D possibly matching TRBD2 (6 bases). The CDR3 spells CSVIRGGRRDTQYF. CDR3 nucleotides: TGCAGCGTGATTCGAGGAGGGCGAAGAGATACGCAGTATTTT.